The rows below give T cell receptor beta chains drawn from one sample of a study of shared clonotypes between healthy human individuals. Generated by immunoSEQ multiplex PCR, the TCRdb table keeps only in-frame clones and is missing some. The sample holds more than 1.2 million clones, about 98.5% seen once. The sequenced sample was naive CD4+ T cells sorted from blood. Receptor source: a man aged 25-45 years in good health. Each CDR3 is given without its conserved first and last residue. A clone size is listed for some rows: how often the clone was seen (once, few, many), or a class if it is expanded.

>TRBV15|.|TRBJ2-1
ATSKRDYAGEQF
>TRBV6-1|.|TRBJ2-3
ASSEVLAGSSATQY
>TRBV7-9|.|TRBJ1-2
ASSFQGIPYNYGYT
>TRBV2|.|TRBJ2-1
ASRIGDSTQNRQF
>TRBV14|.|TRBJ2-7
ASSPLTSGSYEQY
>TRBV6-1|.|TRBJ1-2
ASSPRGRRTYGYT
>TRBV9|.|TRBJ2-1
ASSVVGQGPLDEQF
>TRBV19|.|TRBJ1-4
ASSIRHRATNEKLF
>TRBV5-4|.|TRBJ1-2
ASSLAGFQSVNYGYT
>TRBV5-1|.|TRBJ1-1
ASSGPTGKTEAF
>TRBV7-2|.|TRBJ2-7
ASSLTGGAYEQY
>TRBV2|.|TRBJ2-7
ASSEQGIGYEQY
>TRBV18|few|TRBJ2-3
ASSPGDTQY
>TRBV7-2|.|TRBJ2-3
ASSLDWGAVTTDTQY
>TRBV6-5|.|TRBJ2-1
ASSYGVLAGGYEQF
>TRBV5-4|.|TRBJ2-7
ASSPPGRTYYEQY
>TRBV19|.|TRBJ1-5
ASSIDYGNQPQH
>TRBV9|.|TRBJ2-5
ASSPRTGTNGETQY
>TRBV28|.|TRBJ1-3
ASSFYRAGNTIY
>TRBV5-1|.|TRBJ2-1
ASSLVQQDEQF
>TRBV28|once|TRBJ2-7
ASSFWAGGKY
>TRBV7-6|.|TRBJ2-1
ASSVGGPPYNEQF
>TRBV28|.|TRBJ2-7
ASSSLSVY
>TRBV21-1|.|TRBJ2-3
ASSKVGGDTQY
>TRBV28|.|TRBJ2-5
ASTPSPGGKETQY
>TRBV7-2|.|TRBJ2-1
ASSLAPSFSYNEQF
>TRBV19|.|TRBJ2-2
ASSQGLAGVSGELF
>TRBV27|.|TRBJ1-5
ASSLERGDQPQH
>TRBV7-2|.|TRBJ2-3
ASSDTGTGSGTDTQY
>TRBV4-2|.|TRBJ2-2
ASSQVTGQYTGELF
>TRBV6-1|.|TRBJ2-3
ASTRRGADTQY
>TRBV27|.|TRBJ2-5
ASSLSRLRKGGETQY
>TRBV6-1|.|TRBJ2-7
ASTAAQTHEQY
>TRBV9|.|TRBJ1-1
ASSRRQIWDTEAF
>TRBV5-1|.|TRBJ1-2
ASSLASGGATNYGYT
>TRBV2|.|TRBJ1-5
ASRDSYQPQH
>TRBV7-2|.|TRBJ2-3
ASSAKTGAALLHTQY
>TRBV10-3|.|TRBJ2-3
ATGGAGALTDTQY
>TRBV5-1|.|TRBJ2-1
ASSPRDRGSYNEQF
>TRBV14|.|TRBJ2-2
ASSQEGQGNIGELF
>TRBV28|.|TRBJ2-7
ATADPTSGSYEQY
>TRBV18|.|TRBJ1-5
ASSRDRVDHQPQH
>TRBV11-3|.|TRBJ2-1
ASSRTSPGTGNEQF
>TRBV18|.|TRBJ2-1
ASSLSTGSYNEQF
>TRBV29-1|.|TRBJ2-7
SVGGPAYEQY
>TRBV6-6|.|TRBJ2-1
ASSYQASGNNEQF
>TRBV11-3|.|TRBJ2-3
ASSSRPGDTQY